The entry below describes one T cell receptor beta chain. Original data processing: Nucleated cell number was recorded as an estimate derived from reference gene primer amplification. TCRdb's copy holds only in-frame clones and misses some; the assay was immunoSEQ multiplex PCR. V and J calls and clone size are given by that table; D and trimming were obtained from the DNA. The sample has about 130,000 clones, around 81% seen once. This sample is drawn from a study of blood T cell repertoires in COVID-19. Background on the study: Samples came from the United States, Italy and Spain, spanning acute and convalescent COVID-19.

This CDR3 is 13 amino acids long. V lost 4 bases and J lost 4, with 11 bases in between. CDR1 and CDR2 (germline): LNHDA, SQIVND (reference sequence). The chain carries TRBV19 and TRBJ2-7; D is possibly TRBD2 (6 bases). Source material: peripheral blood. The sequence was collected from a man in his 60s with acute or convalescent COVID-19. The CDR3 DNA reads TGTGCCAGTAGTAGCGGGAAGGGGTACGAGCAGTACTTC. It specifies CASSSGKGYEQYF. Combining the CDR3 with reference TRBV19 and TRBJ2-7 gives the whole variable domain DGGITQSPKYLFRKEGQNVTLSCEQNLNHDAMYWYRQDPGQGLRLIYYSQIVNDFQKGDIAEGYSVSREKKESFPLTVTSAQKNPTAFYLCASSSGKGYEQYFGPGTRLTVT.